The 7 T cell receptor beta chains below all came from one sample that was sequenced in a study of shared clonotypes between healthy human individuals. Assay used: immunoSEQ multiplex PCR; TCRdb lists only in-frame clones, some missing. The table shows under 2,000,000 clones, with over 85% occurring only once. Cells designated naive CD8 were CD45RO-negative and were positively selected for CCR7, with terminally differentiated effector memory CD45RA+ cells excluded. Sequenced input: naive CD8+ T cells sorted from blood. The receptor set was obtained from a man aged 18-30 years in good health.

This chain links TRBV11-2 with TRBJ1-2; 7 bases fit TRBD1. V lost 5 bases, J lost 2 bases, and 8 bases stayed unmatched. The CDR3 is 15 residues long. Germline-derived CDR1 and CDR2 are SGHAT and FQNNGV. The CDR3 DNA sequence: TGTGCCAGCAGCCCTCGACAGGGTTGGAACTATGGCTACACCTTC. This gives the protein CASSPRQGWNYGYTF.

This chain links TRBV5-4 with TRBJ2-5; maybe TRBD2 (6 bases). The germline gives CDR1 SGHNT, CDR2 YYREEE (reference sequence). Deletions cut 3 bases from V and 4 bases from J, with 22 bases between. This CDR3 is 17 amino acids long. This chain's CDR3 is CASSSPGTHGLGETQYF. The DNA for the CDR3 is TGTGCCAGCAGCTCCCCCGGGACTCATGGACTGGGAGAGACCCAGTACTTC.

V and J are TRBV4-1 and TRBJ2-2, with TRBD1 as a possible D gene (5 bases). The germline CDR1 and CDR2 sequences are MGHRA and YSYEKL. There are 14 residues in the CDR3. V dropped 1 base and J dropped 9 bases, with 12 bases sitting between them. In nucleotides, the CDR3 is TGCGCCAGCAGCCAAGTAGGGGCGGACCGGGAGCTGTTTTTT. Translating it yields CASSQVGADRELFF.

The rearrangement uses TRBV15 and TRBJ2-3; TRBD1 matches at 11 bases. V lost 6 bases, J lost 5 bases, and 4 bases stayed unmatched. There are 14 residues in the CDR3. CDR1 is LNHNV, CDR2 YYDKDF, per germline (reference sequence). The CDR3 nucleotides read TGTGCCACCAGAACCGGGACAGGGGGAGATACGCAGTATTTT. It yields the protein CATRTGTGGDTQYF.

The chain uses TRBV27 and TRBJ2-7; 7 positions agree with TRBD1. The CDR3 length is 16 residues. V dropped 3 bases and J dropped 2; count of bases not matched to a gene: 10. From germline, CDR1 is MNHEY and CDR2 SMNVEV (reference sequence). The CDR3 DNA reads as TGTGCCAGCAGTTTTGCCGGGACAGCAACAGCCTACGAGCAGTACTTC. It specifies CASSFAGTATAYEQYF.

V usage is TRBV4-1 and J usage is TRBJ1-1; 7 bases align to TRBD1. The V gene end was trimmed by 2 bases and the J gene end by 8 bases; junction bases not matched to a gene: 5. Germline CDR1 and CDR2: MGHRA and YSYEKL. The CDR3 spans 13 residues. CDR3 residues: CASSQRQGIEAFF. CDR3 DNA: TGCGCCAGCAGCCAAAGACAGGGCATCGAAGCTTTCTTT.

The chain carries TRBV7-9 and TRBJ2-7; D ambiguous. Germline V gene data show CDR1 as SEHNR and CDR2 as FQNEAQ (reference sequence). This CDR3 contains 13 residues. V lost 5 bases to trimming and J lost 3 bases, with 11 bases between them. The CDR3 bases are TGTGCCAGCAGCCGTCAGCTACTCTACGAGCAGTACTTC. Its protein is CASSRQLLYEQYF. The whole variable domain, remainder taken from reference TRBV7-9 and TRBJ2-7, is DTGVSQNPRHKITKRGQNVTFRCDPISEHNRLYWYRQTLGQGPEFLTYFQNEAQLEKSRLLSDRFSAERPKGSFSTLEIQRTEQGDSAMYLCASSRQLLYEQYFGPGTRLTVT.